These 2 T cell receptor beta chains were all obtained from the same sample, sequenced in a study of graft-versus-host responses after intestinal transplantation. Data came from immunoSEQ multiplex PCR; TCRdb stores just in-frame clones and leaves some out. The data hold about 59,000 clones, with 94% observed a single time. No antigens are known for them. This specimen was unstimulated CD4+ T cells sorted from spleen or lymph node cells, taken before transplant. Source of these receptors: a human donor who was the organ donor for an intestinal transplant.

The chain combines TRBV6-6 with TRBJ1-3; 8 bases align to TRBD1. The CDR3 spans 16 residues. V shed 7 bases, J shed 0 bases, and the junction held 8 bases outside the gene matches. CDR1 is MNHNY and CDR2 is SVGAGI in the germline V gene (reference sequence). CDR3 sequence reads: CASTERGQGSGNTIYF. DNA for the CDR3: TGTGCCAGCACAGAACGCGGACAGGGCTCTGGAAACACCATATATTTT.

The rearrangement uses TRBV7-9 and TRBJ2-5, with D perhaps TRBD1 or TRBD2 (6 bases each). Per the germline V gene, CDR1 is SEHNR and CDR2 is FQNEAQ (reference sequence). V lost 8 bases to trimming and J lost 4 bases, with 17 bases between them. The CDR3 spans 14 residues. CDR3 amino acids: CASLEWGAGETQYF. The CDR3 DNA follows: TGTGCCAGCCTTGAGTGGGGGGCAGGAGAGACCCAGTACTTC.